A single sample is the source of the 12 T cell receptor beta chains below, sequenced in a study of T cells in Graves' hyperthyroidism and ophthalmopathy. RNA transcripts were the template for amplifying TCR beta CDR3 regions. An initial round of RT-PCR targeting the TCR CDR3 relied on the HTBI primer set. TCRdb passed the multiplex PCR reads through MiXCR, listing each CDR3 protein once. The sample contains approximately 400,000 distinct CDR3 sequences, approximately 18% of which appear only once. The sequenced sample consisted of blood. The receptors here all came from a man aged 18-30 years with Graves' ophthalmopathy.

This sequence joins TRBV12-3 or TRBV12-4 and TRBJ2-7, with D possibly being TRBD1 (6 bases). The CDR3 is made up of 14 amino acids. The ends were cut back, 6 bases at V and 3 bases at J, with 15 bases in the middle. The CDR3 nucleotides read TGTGCCAGCAGCCTACCGACAGGCCTCTACGAGCAGTACTTC. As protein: CASSLPTGLYEQYF.

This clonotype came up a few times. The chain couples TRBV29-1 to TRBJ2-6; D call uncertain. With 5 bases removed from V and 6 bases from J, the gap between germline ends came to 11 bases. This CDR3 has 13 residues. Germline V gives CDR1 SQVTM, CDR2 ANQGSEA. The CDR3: CSVTYSAANVLTF. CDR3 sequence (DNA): TGCAGCGTTACATACAGTGCGGCCAACGTCCTGACTTTC.

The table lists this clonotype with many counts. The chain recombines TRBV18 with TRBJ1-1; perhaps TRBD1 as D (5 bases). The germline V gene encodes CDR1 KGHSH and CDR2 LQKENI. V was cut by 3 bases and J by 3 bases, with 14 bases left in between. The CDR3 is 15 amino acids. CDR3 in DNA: TGTGCCAGCTCACCGAACCGGGACCACGACACTGAAGCTTTCTTT. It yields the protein CASSPNRDHDTEAFF.

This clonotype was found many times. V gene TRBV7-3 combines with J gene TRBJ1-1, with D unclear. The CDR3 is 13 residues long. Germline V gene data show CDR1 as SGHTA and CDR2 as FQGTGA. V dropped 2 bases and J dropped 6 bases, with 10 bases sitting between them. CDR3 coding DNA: TGTGCCAGCAGCTTATATGGGGAGTCTGAAGCTTTCTTT. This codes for CASSLYGESEAFF.

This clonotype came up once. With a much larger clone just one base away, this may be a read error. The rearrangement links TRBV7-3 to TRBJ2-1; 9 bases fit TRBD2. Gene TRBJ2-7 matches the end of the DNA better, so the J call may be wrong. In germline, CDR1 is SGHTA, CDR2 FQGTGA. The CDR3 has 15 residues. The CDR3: CASSTGGGGLNEQYF. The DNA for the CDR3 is TGTGCCAGCAGCACGGGCGGGGGGGGCCTCAATGAGCAGTACTTC.

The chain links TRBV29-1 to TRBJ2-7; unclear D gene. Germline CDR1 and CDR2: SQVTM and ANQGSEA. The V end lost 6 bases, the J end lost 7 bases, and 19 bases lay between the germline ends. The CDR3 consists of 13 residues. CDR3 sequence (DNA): TGCAGCGTCGCCCATGGGTACGGGCTTGAGCAGTACTTC. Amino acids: CSVAHGYGLEQYF.

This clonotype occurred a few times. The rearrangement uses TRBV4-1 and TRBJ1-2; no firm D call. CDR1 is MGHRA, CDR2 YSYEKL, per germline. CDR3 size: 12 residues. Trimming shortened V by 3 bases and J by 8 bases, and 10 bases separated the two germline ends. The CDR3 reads CASSHPVGGYTF. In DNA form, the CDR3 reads TGCGCCAGCAGCCACCCCGTGGGAGGCTACACCTTC.

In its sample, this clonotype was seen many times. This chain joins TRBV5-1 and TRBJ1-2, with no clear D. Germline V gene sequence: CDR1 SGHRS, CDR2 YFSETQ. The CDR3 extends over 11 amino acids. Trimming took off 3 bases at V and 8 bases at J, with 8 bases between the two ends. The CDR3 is CASSSEGGYTF. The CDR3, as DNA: TGCGCCAGCAGCTCCGAAGGGGGCTACACCTTC.

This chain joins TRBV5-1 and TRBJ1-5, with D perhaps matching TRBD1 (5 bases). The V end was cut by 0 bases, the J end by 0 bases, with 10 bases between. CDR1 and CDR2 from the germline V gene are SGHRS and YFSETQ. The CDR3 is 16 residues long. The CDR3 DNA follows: TGCGCCAGCAGCTTGGGGGACGGGAATAGCAATCAGCCCCAGCATTTT. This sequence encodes CASSLGDGNSNQPQHF. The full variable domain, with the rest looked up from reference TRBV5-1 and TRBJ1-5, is KAGVTQTPRYLIKTRGQQVTLSCSPISGHRSVSWYQQTPGQGLQFLFEYFSETQRNKGNFPGRFSGRQFSNSRSEMNVSTLELGDSALYLCASSLGDGNSNQPQHFGDGTRLSIL.

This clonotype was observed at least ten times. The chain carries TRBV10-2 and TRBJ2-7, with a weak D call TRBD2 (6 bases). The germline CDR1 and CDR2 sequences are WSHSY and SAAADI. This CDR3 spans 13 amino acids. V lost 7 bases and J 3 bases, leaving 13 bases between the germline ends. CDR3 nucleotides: TGCGCCAGCAACGCGGGGACTTACTACGAGCAGTACTTC. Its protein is CASNAGTYYEQYF.

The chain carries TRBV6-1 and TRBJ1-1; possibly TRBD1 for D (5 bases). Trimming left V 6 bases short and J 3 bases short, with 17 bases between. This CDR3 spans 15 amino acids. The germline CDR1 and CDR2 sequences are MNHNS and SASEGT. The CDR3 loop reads CASSQTSAGDTEAFF. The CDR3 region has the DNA TGTGCCAGCAGCCAGACCTCGGCGGGGGACACTGAAGCTTTCTTT.

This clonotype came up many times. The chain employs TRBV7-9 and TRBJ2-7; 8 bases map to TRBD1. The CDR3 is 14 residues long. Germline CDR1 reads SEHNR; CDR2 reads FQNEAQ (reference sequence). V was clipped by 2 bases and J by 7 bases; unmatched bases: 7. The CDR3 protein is CASSLQGAIGEQYF. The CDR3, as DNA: TGTGCCAGCAGCTTACAGGGGGCTATCGGTGAGCAGTACTTC.